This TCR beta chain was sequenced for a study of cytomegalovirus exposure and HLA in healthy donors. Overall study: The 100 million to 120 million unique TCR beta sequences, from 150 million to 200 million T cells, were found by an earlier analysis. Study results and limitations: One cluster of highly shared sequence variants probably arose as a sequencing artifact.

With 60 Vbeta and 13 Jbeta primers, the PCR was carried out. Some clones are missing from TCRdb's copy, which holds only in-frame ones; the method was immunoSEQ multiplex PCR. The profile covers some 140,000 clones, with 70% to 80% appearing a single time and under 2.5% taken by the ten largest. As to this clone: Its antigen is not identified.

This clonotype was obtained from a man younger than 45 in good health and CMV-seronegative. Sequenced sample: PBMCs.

The CDR3 is CASSSGGEGNEQYF. In DNA, the CDR3 is TGTGCCAGCAGCTCCGGGGGGGAGGGGAACGAGCAGTACTTC. The chain recombines TRBV13 with TRBJ2-7; 8 bases are a match to TRBD2. Trimming at V came to 4 bases and at J to 5 bases, leaving 7 bases not matched to a gene. Per germline, CDR1 PRHDT and CDR2 FYEKMQ (reference sequence). This CDR3 spans 14 amino acids.